This entry features one T cell receptor (beta chain) sequence. During active infection, Seattle patients enrolled and were then monitored through disease. This sample stems from a study of blood T cell repertoires in COVID-19. Study at large: Material from acute and convalescent COVID-19 was sourced from the United States, Italy and Spain. T cells, B-cell-depleted T cells, or PBMCs supplied cDNA or gDNA.

Original analysis: Estimation of nucleated cell counts relied on the amplification of reference gene primers. Profiled with immunoSEQ multiplex PCR; TCRdb holds only in-frame clones, not every one. From that table come the V and J calls and clone size; the DNA was used to work out D and trimming. The sample yields 250,000 to 350,000 clones, approximately 91% seen once. The clonotype originates from a woman aged 30 to 39 with COVID-19, enrolled during active disease. Sequences were obtained from peripheral blood.

The CDR3 DNA sequence: TGTGCCAGCACCCCCTCTAGCGGGAGAGGGACCGGGGAGCTGTTTTTT. It is translated as CASTPSSGRGTGELFF. This chain links TRBV28 with TRBJ2-2; 10 bases line up with TRBD2. This CDR3 spans 16 amino acids. J lost 5 bases, V lost 7 bases, and 10 bases had no gene match. Germline-derived CDR1 and CDR2 are MDHEN and SYDVKM. Variable domain in full (rest from reference TRBV28 and TRBJ2-2): DVKVTQSSRYLVKRTGEKVFLECVQDMDHENMFWYRQDPGLGLRLIYFSYDVKMKEKGDIPEGYSVSREKKERFSLILESASTNQTSMYLCASTPSSGRGTGELFFGEGSRLTVL.